The 23 T cell receptor beta chains in this list originate from one sample, sequenced in a study of OX40 agonist ivuxolimab in advanced cancers. This table comes from immunoSEQ multiplex PCR, and its TCRdb copy is limited to in-frame clones, with some not included. The sample yields just under 65,000 clones, around 90% seen once. Specimen: CD4+ or CD8+ T cells sorted from blood, collected in a trial of the OX40 agonist ivuxolimab. These receptor sequences come from an adult with an advanced solid tumor such as melanoma, head and neck, liver or kidney cancer.

The J gene is TRBJ1-1, the V gene TRBV4-1; D gene unclear. The CDR3 totals 16 residues. Germline lookup yields CDR1 MGHRA and CDR2 YSYEKL. V was cut by 0 bases and J by 3 bases, with 14 bases left in between. The CDR3 reads CASSQDGRVGDTEAFF. The CDR3 DNA is TGCGCCAGCAGCCAAGATGGGAGGGTTGGGGACACTGAAGCTTTCTTT.

The rearrangement uses TRBV7-2 and TRBJ2-7; perhaps TRBD1 as D (5 bases). Germline V gene lookup returns CDR1 SGHTA and CDR2 FQGNSA. CDR3 length: 14 residues. V gave up 5 bases and J gave up 4 bases, with 15 bases separating them. The CDR3 is CASSPQGARYEQYF. The CDR3 bases are TGTGCCAGCAGCCCCCAAGGGGCCCGGTACGAGCAGTACTTC.

The V and J genes are TRBV19 and TRBJ1-1; D is possibly TRBD1 (6 bases). The CDR3 runs 17 residues. Trimming pared 5 bases from V and 0 bases from J, leaving 19 bases between. In germline, CDR1 is LNHDA, CDR2 SQIVND (reference sequence). The DNA for the CDR3 is TGTGCCAGTAGTGCCCCAACCGGGACACACATGAACACTGAAGCTTTCTTT. It translates to CASSAPTGTHMNTEAFF. Complete variable domain (other parts from reference TRBV19 and TRBJ1-1): DGGITQSPKYLFRKEGQNVTLSCEQNLNHDAMYWYRQDPGQGLRLIYYSQIVNDFQKGDIAEGYSVSREKKESFPLTVTSAQKNPTAFYLCASSAPTGTHMNTEAFFGQGTRLTVV.

The chain links TRBV5-6 to TRBJ1-1, with D unresolved. With 3 bases removed from V and 0 bases from J, the gap between germline ends came to 12 bases. In germline, CDR1 is SGHDT, CDR2 YYEEEE. There are 15 residues in the CDR3. CDR3 loop: CASSYWGGMNTEAFF. The CDR3 nucleotides are TGTGCCAGCAGCTATTGGGGAGGGATGAACACTGAAGCTTTCTTT.

This clone was observed once. V usage is TRBV12-5 and J usage is TRBJ1-1, with 8 bases aligning to TRBD1. CDR3 length: 14 residues. Germline lookup yields CDR1 LGHNT and CDR2 FRNRAP. The ends lost 6 bases at V and 4 bases at J; junction bases unmatched: 7. CDR3 loop: CASGPGGFGTEAFF. The CDR3 nucleotides are TGTGCTAGTGGACCAGGGGGCTTCGGCACTGAAGCTTTCTTT.

The chain carries TRBV30 and TRBJ1-6; unclear D gene. Trimming removed 3 bases from V and 5 bases from J, with 8 bases in between. The CDR3 sequence is 13 residues long. Germline V gives CDR1 GTSNPN, CDR2 SVGIG (reference sequence). The CDR3 reads CAWRGYDNSPLHF. DNA of the CDR3: TGTGCCTGGAGGGGTTATGATAATTCACCCCTCCACTTT.

V gene TRBV5-4 combines with J gene TRBJ2-2, with TRBD2 matching over 10 bases. Germline values: CDR1 SGHNT, CDR2 YYREEE (reference sequence). CDR3 length: 15 amino acids. The V gene end was trimmed by 2 bases and the J gene end by 8 bases; junction bases not matched to a gene: 6. The CDR3 loop is CASSLGLAEPGELFF. DNA for the CDR3: TGTGCCAGCAGCTTAGGACTAGCGGAACCAGGGGAGCTGTTTTTT.

The rearrangement joins TRBV25-1 to TRBJ2-7, with D tentatively TRBD1 or TRBD2 (6 bases each). The V end lost 1 base, the J end lost 6 bases, and 10 bases lay between the germline ends. The CDR3 contains 13 residues. Germline assignment: CDR1 MGHDK and CDR2 SYGVNS. DNA for the CDR3: TGTGCCAGCAGTGAATTAGGAGGGGGCGAGCAGTACTTC. It encodes CASSELGGGEQYF.

The V gene is TRBV28, the J gene TRBJ2-6; 9 nucleotides match TRBD1. Germline values: CDR1 MDHEN, CDR2 SYDVKM. The CDR3 runs to 19 residues. V shed 2 bases, J shed 2 bases, and the junction held 10 bases outside the gene matches. CDR3 in DNA: TGTGCCAGCAGTTTAGGGGCGACAGGGGGACTGCCTGGGGCCAACGTCCTGACTTTC. Translating gives CASSLGATGGLPGANVLTF. The full variable domain, in which reference TRBV28 and TRBJ2-6 provide the parts outside the CDR3, is DVKVTQSSRYLVKRTGEKVFLECVQDMDHENMFWYRQDPGLGLRLIYFSYDVKMKEKGDIPEGYSVSREKKERFSLILESASTNQTSMYLCASSLGATGGLPGANVLTFGAGSRLTVL.

The CDR3 region has the DNA TGTGCCAGCAGTTTATTAACCGGGCGCACCGGGGAGCTGTTTTTT. Translation: CASSLLTGRTGELFF. The rearrangement joins TRBV28 to TRBJ2-2; no definite D call. In germline, CDR1 is MDHEN, CDR2 SYDVKM. V gave up 1 base and J gave up 4 bases, with 10 bases separating them. The CDR3 contains 15 residues.

The chain employs TRBV27 and TRBJ2-4, with D possibly matching TRBD1 (6 bases). Trimming removed 5 bases from V and 2 bases from J, with 13 bases in between. Germline V gene data show CDR1 as MNHEY and CDR2 as SMNVEV (reference sequence). This CDR3 spans 15 amino acids. The CDR3 region has the DNA TGTGCCAGCAGTACCACCGGGGACACCAAAAACATTCAGTACTTC. Protein product: CASSTTGDTKNIQYF.

V usage is TRBV6-1 and J usage is TRBJ2-3, with D possibly being TRBD1 (5 bases). Germline CDR1 and CDR2: MNHNS and SASEGT. Trimming took off 6 bases at V and 0 bases at J, with 10 bases between the two ends. The CDR3 consists of 14 residues. This CDR3 reads CASRDQGSTDTQYF. The CDR3 DNA reads as TGTGCCAGCAGAGACCAGGGAAGCACAGATACGCAGTATTTT.

This chain uses TRBV28 with TRBJ2-1; possible D gene TRBD2, 6 bases. The V gene lost 7 bases and the J gene lost 7 bases, with 8 bases spanning the gap. The CDR3 runs 11 residues. CDR1 is MDHEN, CDR2 SYDVKM, per germline. Here the CDR3 reads CASIGGNEQFF. The CDR3 DNA follows: TGTGCCAGCATCGGGGGTAATGAGCAGTTCTTC.

This rearrangement joins TRBV7-3 to TRBJ2-6, with a possible D match to TRBD2 (5 bases). V lost 5 bases and J lost 4, with 12 bases in between. The CDR3 consists of 15 residues. Germline V CDR1 and CDR2: SGHTA, FQGTGA. CDR3 nucleotide sequence: TGTGCCAGCAGCAACGGGGTTTCGGGGGCCAACGTCCTGACTTTC. Protein sequence: CASSNGVSGANVLTF.

The gene calls are TRBV20-1 and TRBJ1-2; no clear D gene. Germline V gene data show CDR1 as DFQATT and CDR2 as SNEGSKA (reference sequence). V lost 4 bases and J lost 8, with 11 bases in between. This CDR3 region has 11 residues. CDR3 sequence reads: CSATPGRGYTF. The DNA of the CDR3 is TGCAGTGCTACACCAGGACGAGGCTACACCTTC.

This chain joins TRBV7-9 and TRBJ2-3; the D gene is possibly TRBD2 (5 bases). V was shortened by 4 bases and J by 11 bases, with 25 bases between the two germline ends. CDR1 is SEHNR and CDR2 is FQNEAQ in the germline V gene (reference sequence). There are 16 residues in the CDR3. The CDR3 DNA follows: TGTGCCAGCAGCTCGAAACTAGGCCCTAATATTATAAAGCAGTATTTT. The encoded protein is CASSSKLGPNIIKQYF. The complete variable domain, with remaining parts taken from reference TRBV7-9 and TRBJ2-3, reads DTGVSQNPRHKITKRGQNVTFRCDPISEHNRLYWYRQTLGQGPEFLTYFQNEAQLEKSRLLSDRFSAERPKGSFSTLEIQRTEQGDSAMYLCASSSKLGPNIIKQYFGPGTRLTVL.

This chain uses TRBV28 with TRBJ1-2; a possible D gene is TRBD1 (6 bases). This CDR3 is 13 amino acids long. Trimming removed 8 bases at V and 4 bases at J, with 14 bases between. CDR1 and CDR2 (germline): MDHEN, SYDVKM. CDR3 sequence (DNA): TGTGCCAGCCATAACGGGGGCGGCTATGGCTACACCTTC. This codes for CASHNGGGYGYTF.

The gene calls are TRBV6-1 and TRBJ2-6; tentatively, D is TRBD1 (5 bases). Trimming removed 2 bases at V and 2 bases at J, with 13 bases between. CDR1 is MNHNS, CDR2 SASEGT, per germline. The CDR3 runs to 17 residues. CDR3 coding DNA: TGTGCCAGCAGTGAATGGTTAGGCAGGGCTGGGGCCAACGTCCTGACTTTC. It codes for CASSEWLGRAGANVLTF.

V gene TRBV15 combines with J gene TRBJ2-7; D is unresolved. V lost 0 bases and J lost 0, with 3 bases in between. The CDR3 has 13 residues. The germline gives CDR1 LNHNV, CDR2 YYDKDF (reference sequence). In DNA form, the CDR3 reads TGTGCCACCAGCAGAGAAAGCTCCTACGAGCAGTACTTC. This encodes CATSRESSYEQYF.

The chain links TRBV7-3 to TRBJ2-1; D gene uncertain. CDR3 length: 11 residues. Germline CDR1 and CDR2: SGHTA and FQGTGA. The V and J ends lost 9 bases and 5 bases respectively, with 8 bases between them. CDR3 protein: CASAADNEQFF. In nucleotides, the CDR3 is TGTGCCAGTGCCGCTGACAATGAGCAGTTCTTC.

This clone was seen a handful of times. The chain employs TRBV6-1 and TRBJ1-1; 11 nucleotides match TRBD1. CDR3 length equals 15 residues. Germline CDR1 MNHNS, CDR2 SASEGT. The junction had 6 bases not matched to a gene; V was cut back by 5 bases and J by 4 bases. The CDR3 DNA reads as TGTGCCAGCAGTAGTGCGGGACAGGGGGGCACTGAAGCTTTCTTT. Translating it yields CASSSAGQGGTEAFF.

The rearrangement joins TRBV7-9 to TRBJ1-1, with D perhaps matching TRBD1 (5 bases). The CDR3 covers 13 residues. With 3 bases removed from V and 7 bases from J, the gap between germline ends came to 12 bases. CDR1 is SEHNR and CDR2 is FQNEAQ in the germline V gene (reference sequence). The CDR3 here is CASSFGLQGEAFF. In nucleotides, the CDR3 is TGTGCCAGCAGCTTTGGACTTCAGGGTGAAGCTTTCTTT.

The V and J genes are TRBV10-2 and TRBJ1-2; no definite D call. Trimming took off 7 bases at V and 3 bases at J, with 6 bases between the two ends. Germline V gives CDR1 WSHSY, CDR2 SAAADI. This CDR3 spans 11 amino acids. In DNA, the CDR3 is TGCGCCAGCACGGGTGACTATGGCTACACCTTC. It specifies CASTGDYGYTF.